This T cell receptor beta chain derives from a study of cytomegalovirus exposure and HLA in healthy donors. V lost 3 bases, J lost 4 bases, and 10 bases lay in between. Germline CDR1 KGHSH, CDR2 LQKENI. This CDR3 region has 14 residues. The PCR had 60 Vbeta and 13 Jbeta primers. Assay used: immunoSEQ multiplex PCR; TCRdb lists only in-frame clones, some missing. The top ten clones hold 1.3% of a sample with about 180,000 clones, around four fifths of them seen once. The sequence was obtained from a man aged 25-40 years in good health and CMV-seronegative. The chain links TRBV18 to TRBJ1-3, with a tentative D call TRBD1 (5 bases). The source material was PBMCs. The CDR3: CASSPGTGGNTIYF. The CDR3 coding sequence is TGTGCCAGCTCACCGGGGACTGGAGGAAACACCATATATTTT.